The T cell receptor beta chain under discussion was sequenced for a study of cytomegalovirus exposure and HLA in healthy donors. Points from the study as a whole: Most TCR beta V segments were productive about 87% or about 30% of the time in an earlier analysis.

As regards this clone: Its specificity is not known.

Researchers ran the PCR with 60 Vbeta and 13 Jbeta primers. Profiled with immunoSEQ multiplex PCR; TCRdb holds only in-frame clones, not every one. Across tens of thousands of clones, the top ten clones capture under 1.5% of the sample. This clonotype was sampled from a woman in her fifties or sixties in good health and CMV-seronegative. Source material: PBMCs.

The CDR3 DNA sequence: TGTGCCAGCAGTCAGAACAGGGGGCTGAACACTGAAGCTTTCTTT. Its protein product is CASSQNRGLNTEAFF. The rearrangement links TRBV6-6 to TRBJ1-1, with 9 bases that match TRBD1. V lost 5 bases to trimming and J lost 0 bases; unmatched junction nucleotides: 4. There are 15 residues in the CDR3. Germline V gene sequence: CDR1 MNHNY, CDR2 SVGAGI (reference sequence).